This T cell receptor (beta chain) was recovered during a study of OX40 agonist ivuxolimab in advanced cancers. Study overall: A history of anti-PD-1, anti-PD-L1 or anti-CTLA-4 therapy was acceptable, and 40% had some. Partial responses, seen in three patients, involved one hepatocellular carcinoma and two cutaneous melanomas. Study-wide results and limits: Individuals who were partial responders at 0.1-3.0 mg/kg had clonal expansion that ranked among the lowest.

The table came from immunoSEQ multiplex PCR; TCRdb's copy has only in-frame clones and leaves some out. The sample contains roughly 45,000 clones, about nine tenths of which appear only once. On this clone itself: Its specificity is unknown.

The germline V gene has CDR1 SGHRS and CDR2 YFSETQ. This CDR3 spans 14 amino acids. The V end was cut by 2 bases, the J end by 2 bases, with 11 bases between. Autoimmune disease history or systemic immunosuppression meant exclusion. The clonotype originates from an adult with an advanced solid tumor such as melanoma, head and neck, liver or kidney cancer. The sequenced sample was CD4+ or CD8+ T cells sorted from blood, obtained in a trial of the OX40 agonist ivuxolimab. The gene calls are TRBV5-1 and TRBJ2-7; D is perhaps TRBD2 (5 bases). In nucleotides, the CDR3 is TGCGCCAGCAGCTTCAGAGGGATAACCTACGAGCAGTACTTC. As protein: CASSFRGITYEQYF.